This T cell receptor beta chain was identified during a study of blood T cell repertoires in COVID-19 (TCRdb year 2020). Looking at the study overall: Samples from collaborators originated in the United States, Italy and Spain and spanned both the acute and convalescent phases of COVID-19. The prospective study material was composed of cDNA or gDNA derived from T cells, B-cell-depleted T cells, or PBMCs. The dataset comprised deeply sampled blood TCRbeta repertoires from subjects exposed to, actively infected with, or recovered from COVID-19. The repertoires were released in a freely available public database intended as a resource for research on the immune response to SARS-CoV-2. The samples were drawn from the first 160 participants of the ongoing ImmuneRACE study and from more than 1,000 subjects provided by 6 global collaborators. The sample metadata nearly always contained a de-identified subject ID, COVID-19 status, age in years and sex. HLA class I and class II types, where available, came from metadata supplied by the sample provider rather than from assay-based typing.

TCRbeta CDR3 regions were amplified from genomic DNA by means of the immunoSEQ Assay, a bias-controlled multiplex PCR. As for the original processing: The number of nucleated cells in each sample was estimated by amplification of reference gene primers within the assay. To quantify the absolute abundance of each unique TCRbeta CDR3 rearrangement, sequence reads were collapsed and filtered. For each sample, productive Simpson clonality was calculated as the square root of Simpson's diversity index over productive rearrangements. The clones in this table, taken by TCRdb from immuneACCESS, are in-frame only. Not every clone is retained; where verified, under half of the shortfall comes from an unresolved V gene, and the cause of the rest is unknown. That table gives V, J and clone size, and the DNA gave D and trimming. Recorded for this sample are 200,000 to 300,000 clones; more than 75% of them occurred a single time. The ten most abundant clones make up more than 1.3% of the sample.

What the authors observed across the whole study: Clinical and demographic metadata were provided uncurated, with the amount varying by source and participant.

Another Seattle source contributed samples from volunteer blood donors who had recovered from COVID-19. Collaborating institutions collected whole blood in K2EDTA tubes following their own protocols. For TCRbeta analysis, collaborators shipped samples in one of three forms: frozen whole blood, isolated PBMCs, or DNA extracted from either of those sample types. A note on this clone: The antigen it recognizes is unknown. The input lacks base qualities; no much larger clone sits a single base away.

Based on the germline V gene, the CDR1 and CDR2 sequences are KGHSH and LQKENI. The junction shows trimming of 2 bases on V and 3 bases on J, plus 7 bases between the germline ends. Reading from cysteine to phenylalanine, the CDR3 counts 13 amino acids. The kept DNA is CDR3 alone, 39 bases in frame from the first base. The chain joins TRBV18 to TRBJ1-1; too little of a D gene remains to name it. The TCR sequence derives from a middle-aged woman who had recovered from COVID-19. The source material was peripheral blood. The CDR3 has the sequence CASSPSGDTEAFF. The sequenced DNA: TGTGCCAGCTCACCATCCGGGGACACTGAAGCTTTCTTT.